Sequencing of this T cell receptor (beta chain) was carried out in a study of blood T cell repertoires in COVID-19. Study context: The United States, Italy and Spain supplied acute and convalescent COVID-19 samples. Nucleic acid was either cDNA or gDNA, and it came from T cells, B-cell-depleted T cells, or PBMCs.

V dropped 4 bases and J dropped 9; count of bases not matched to a gene: 5. The CDR3 sequence is 15 residues long. CDR1 MGHDK and CDR2 SYGVNS come from the germline V gene. Methods used by the authors: Nucleated cell number was recorded as an estimate derived from reference gene primer amplification. The repertoire was sequenced with immunoSEQ multiplex PCR; TCRdb's copy has only in-frame clones and lacks some. The DNA gave D and trimming, while V, J and clone size come from that table. The table lists about 190,000 clones, about 88% of them singletons. Sequencing used peripheral blood. The clonotype originates from a man aged 25-40 years with acute or convalescent COVID-19. The rearrangement links TRBV25-1 to TRBJ1-6, with 11 nucleotides matching TRBD1. Here the CDR3 reads CASSGTGGWGSPLHF. Here the CDR3 DNA reads TGTGCCAGCAGTGGGACAGGGGGCTGGGGTTCACCCCTCCACTTT.